The source of this T cell receptor beta chain is a study of blood T cell repertoires in COVID-19. At the level of the study: The analysed material was cDNA or gDNA that came from T cells, B-cell-depleted T cells, or PBMCs.

The CDR3 has 19 amino acids. V lost 4 bases, J lost 5 bases, and 17 bases stayed unmatched. Germline lookup yields CDR1 PRHDT and CDR2 FYEKMQ (reference sequence). Original analysis: Quantification of nucleated cells was approximated via reference gene primer amplification. Repertoires were generated with immunoSEQ multiplex PCR, while TCRdb's copy carries only in-frame clones and drops some. The V and J calls and clone size come from that table; D and trimming were worked out from the DNA. This sample carries roughly 250,000 clones, roughly 88% of them seen once, and the ten largest clones take 0.95% to 1.5%. Clinical history reported by participants formed the basis on which cohorts were assigned.

The sequenced sample consisted of PBMCs or T cells enriched from blood (not recorded which). The chain links TRBV13 to TRBJ2-2, with 9 positions matching TRBD1. The sequence derives from a woman between 35 and 50 years old with acute COVID-19. The CDR3 loop is CASSSPGQGIPIRTGELFF. The CDR3 DNA sequence: TGTGCCAGCAGCTCACCGGGACAGGGCATCCCCATCAGGACCGGGGAGCTGTTTTTT.